The T cell receptor beta chain described here comes from a study of T cell changes during pregnancy in multiple sclerosis. The V and J ends lost 4 bases and 7 bases respectively, with 14 bases between them. The CDR3 sequence is 13 residues long. Germline V gene lookup returns CDR1 SGHDN and CDR2 FVKESK. This clone was detected a few times. Libraries were prepared by immunoSEQ multiplex PCR; TCRdb keeps only in-frame clonotypes and omits some of them. Seen here are over 45,000 clones, roughly nine tenths observed once, and the top ten hold approximately 2.1%. The clonotype was recovered from a female donor in good health, enrolled as a control in a pregnancy study. This specimen was peripheral blood, taken in the first trimester of pregnancy. The rearrangement joins TRBV14 to TRBJ2-7, with a tentative D call TRBD2 (5 bases). The CDR3 region is CASSPQYKREQYF. In DNA, the CDR3 is TGTGCCAGCAGCCCACAATACAAGCGGGAGCAGTACTTC.